Presented here are 27 T cell receptor beta chains from one specimen sequenced in a study of early T cells in non-severe SARS-CoV-2 infection (dated by TCRdb to the early 2020s). The library was made by 5' RACE. Reads for this sample came from a NextSeq 500. The public reads were reprocessed in TCRdb via fastp at Q25 and MiXCR, keeping in-frame beta chains. Each entry is one CDR3 protein sequence, shown with its most common DNA and genes. In this sample the table shows 99,000 or so distinct CDR3 sequences, roughly 17% of which occur a single time. Over 1% of the sample lies in the top ten. Sequencing was performed on whole blood. Receptor source: an adult who was a healthcare worker with PCR-confirmed SARS-CoV-2 infection or an uninfected control (not recorded which).

V is TRBV14 and J is TRBJ2-1; no clear D. Germline loops: CDR1 SGHDN, CDR2 FVKESK. Trimming took off 4 bases at V and 6 bases at J, with 10 bases between the two ends. The CDR3 length is 13 residues. CDR3 DNA: TGTGCCAGCAGCCTGGTCAAGGCCAATGAGCAGTTCTTC. This sequence encodes CASSLVKANEQFF. Drawing the rest from reference TRBV14 and TRBJ2-1, the complete variable domain is EAGVTQFPSHSVIEKGQTVTLRCDPISGHDNLYWYRRVMGKEIKFLLHFVKESKQDESGMPNNRFLAERTGGTYSTLKVQPAELEDSGVYFCASSLVKANEQFFGPGTRLTVL.

CDR3 sequence reads: CASGGQFSSGANVLTF. DNA of the CDR3: TGCGCCAGCGGTGGACAGTTTTCCTCTGGGGCCAACGTCCTGACTTTC. The genes are TRBV5-1 and TRBJ2-6; maybe TRBD1 (6 bases). The length of the CDR3 is 16 residues. Trimming cost V 7 bases and J 0 bases, with 14 bases left between them. Germline loops: CDR1 SGHRS, CDR2 YFSETQ. Using reference TRBV5-1 and TRBJ2-6 for the parts outside the CDR3, the full variable domain is KAGVTQTPRYLIKTRGQQVTLSCSPISGHRSVSWYQQTPGQGLQFLFEYFSETQRNKGNFPGRFSGRQFSNSRSEMNVSTLELGDSALYLCASGGQFSSGANVLTFGAGSRLTVL.

In nucleotides, the CDR3 is TGTGCCAGCTCACCAAGGGGAGACAGTTGGAACACTGAAGCTTTCTTT. This gives the protein CASSPRGDSWNTEAFF. The genes are TRBV18 and TRBJ1-1; perhaps TRBD1 as D (5 bases). CDR1 and CDR2 from the germline V gene are KGHSH and LQKENI. The CDR3 runs to 16 residues. V lost 2 bases and J 1 base, leaving 14 bases between the germline ends.

This chain connects TRBV12-3 or TRBV12-4 to TRBJ2-1, with unresolved D. The V gene lost 3 bases and the J gene lost 4 bases, with 10 bases spanning the gap. This CDR3 contains 14 residues. The CDR3 reads CASSFNPSYNEQFF. Written as DNA, the CDR3 is TGTGCCAGCAGTTTTAACCCAAGTTACAATGAGCAGTTCTTC.

The rearrangement links TRBV9 to TRBJ1-1; D might be TRBD1 (6 bases). Germline V CDR1 and CDR2: SGDLS, YYNGEE. The CDR3 covers 14 residues. V shed 4 bases and J shed 1 base, with 11 bases lying between them. CDR3 coding DNA: TGTGCCAGCAGCAAGAGACAGGAGAACACTGAAGCTTTCTTT. This gives the protein CASSKRQENTEAFF.

The chain combines TRBV9 with TRBJ1-1; D gene uncertain. Germline V lookup: CDR1 SGDLS, CDR2 YYNGEE. Trimming removed 0 bases from V and 1 base from J, with 10 bases in between. This CDR3 contains 15 residues. CDR3 in amino acids: CASSVDVGSNTEAFF. As DNA, the CDR3 is TGTGCCAGCAGCGTAGATGTGGGTTCGAACACTGAAGCTTTCTTT.

This clonotype has ten or more counts. The genes are TRBV29-1 and TRBJ2-3; a weak D match, TRBD1 (6 bases). Trimming took off 6 bases at V and 7 bases at J, with 14 bases between the two ends. Germline CDR1 SQVTM, CDR2 ANQGSEA. The CDR3 contains 12 residues. Here the CDR3 DNA reads TGCAGCGTCCAGGGGAGAGTGAATACGCAGTATTTT. Protein: CSVQGRVNTQYF.

This clonotype was counted many times. The chain uses TRBV15 and TRBJ2-7; D remains ambiguous. In germline, CDR1 is LNHNV, CDR2 YYDKDF (reference sequence). This CDR3 region has 17 residues. Between the trimmed V and J ends, which lost 0 bases and 0 bases, there was a span of 15 bases. The CDR3 is CATSRDMARSSSYEQYF. CDR3 sequence (DNA): TGTGCCACCAGCAGAGATATGGCGAGGTCGAGCTCCTACGAGCAGTACTTC.

This clonotype was recorded a few times. The rearrangement joins TRBV6-2 or TRBV6-3 to TRBJ2-3; 8 positions match TRBD1. Germline CDR1 MNHEY, CDR2 SVGEGT. This CDR3 is 17 amino acids long. With 0 bases clipped from V and 4 bases from J, the junction kept 9 bases outside the gene matches. The CDR3 DNA follows: TGTGCCAGCAGTTACTCTATTGCAGGGGGCGCCGCAGATACGCAGTATTTT. Its protein product is CASSYSIAGGAADTQYF.

This clonotype came up a few times. The CDR3 protein is CSVRGRESNQPQHF. The DNA for the CDR3 is TGCAGTGTCCGAGGACGGGAGAGCAATCAGCCCCAGCATTTT. The chain recombines TRBV20-1 with TRBJ1-5, with D hard to call. The CDR3 runs to 14 residues. CDR1 and CDR2 from the germline V gene are DFQATT and SNEGSKA (reference sequence). Between the trimmed V and J ends, which lost 7 bases and 1 base, there was a span of 14 bases.

This clonotype was seen repeatedly, ten times or more. The chain is built from TRBV11-2 and TRBJ2-5; D unclear. There are 14 residues in the CDR3. The V gene's germline CDR1 is SGHAT and CDR2 FQNNGV. V was pared by 2 bases and J by 2 bases, with 9 bases between. CDR3 sequence: CASSLTDSQETQYF. In DNA form, the CDR3 reads TGTGCCAGCAGCTTAACAGACTCTCAAGAGACCCAGTACTTC.

Ten or more counts support this clonotype. V is TRBV7-2 and J is TRBJ2-7; 11 bases agree with TRBD2. The germline V gene has CDR1 SGHTA and CDR2 FQGNSA. CDR3 length: 19 amino acids. J lost 3 bases, V lost 1 base, and 14 bases had no gene match. CDR3 bases: TGTGCCAGCAGCTTAGGAGGCCTAGCGGGGGGTACCACGCGCTACGAGCAGTACTTC. It codes for CASSLGGLAGGTTRYEQYF.

The table lists this clonotype with many counts. The chain employs TRBV6-5 and TRBJ2-3; unclear D gene. The germline gives CDR1 MNHEY, CDR2 SVGAGI. V lost 0 bases and J 2 bases, leaving 9 bases between the germline ends. This CDR3 contains 15 residues. DNA for the CDR3: TGTGCCAGCAGTTACTCAGGCTCGGACACAGATACGCAGTATTTT. Amino acids: CASSYSGSDTDTQYF.

This clonotype was observed a few times. The chain joins TRBV11-2 to TRBJ1-1; maybe TRBD1 (6 bases). CDR3 length: 16 residues. V was trimmed by 4 bases and J by 3 bases, leaving 18 bases between them. Germline assignment: CDR1 SGHAT and CDR2 FQNNGV. In DNA form, the CDR3 reads TGTGCCAGCAGCTCCTACAGGGTCCTGATTGACACTGAAGCTTTCTTT. It is translated as CASSSYRVLIDTEAFF.

The chain couples TRBV7-2 to TRBJ2-7; a possible D gene is TRBD1 (6 bases). Deletions cut 5 bases from V and 3 bases from J, with 14 bases between. The CDR3 contains 14 residues. The germline gives CDR1 SGHTA, CDR2 FQGNSA. CDR3 bases: TGTGCCAGCAGCCCCCCGGGACACCACTACGAGCAGTACTTC. Its translation: CASSPPGHHYEQYF.

This clonotype has a handful of counts. The chain is built from TRBV29-1 and TRBJ1-1; D call uncertain. V was cut by 3 bases and J by 1 base, with 12 bases left in between. Germline loops: CDR1 SQVTM, CDR2 ANQGSEA. The CDR3 loop spans 14 amino acids. Written as DNA, the CDR3 is TGCAGCGTTGAGGTAGGCAGGAGGAACACTGAAGCTTTCTTT. Translated, it gives CSVEVGRRNTEAFF.

The gene calls are TRBV7-2 and TRBJ1-5, with D perhaps matching TRBD1 (5 bases). There are 15 residues in the CDR3. Germline CDR1 SGHTA, CDR2 FQGNSA. Between the trimmed V and J ends, which lost 2 bases and 11 bases, there was a span of 19 bases. The CDR3 DNA sequence: TGTGCCAGCAGCTTACGCCGGGACGGACGATCAGCCCAGCATTTT. Encoded protein: CASSLRRDGRSAQHF.

This chain uses TRBV6-2 or TRBV6-3 with TRBJ2-5; D is unclear. CDR3 length: 12 amino acids. Germline CDR1 reads MNHEY; CDR2 reads SVGEGT. Trimming took 5 bases from V and 2 from J, leaving 6 bases between them. This chain's CDR3 is CASSTPQETQYF. The CDR3 DNA is TGTGCCAGCAGTACTCCTCAAGAGACCCAGTACTTC.

The table lists this clonotype with a few counts. This sequence joins TRBV7-8 and TRBJ2-5, with 7 bases that match TRBD2. The CDR3 spans 16 residues. V was clipped by 5 bases and J by 2 bases; unmatched bases: 11. Germline values: CDR1 SGHVS, CDR2 FQNEAQ. CDR3 loop: CASSLRFSGIQETQYF. The CDR3 DNA follows: TGTGCCAGCAGCCTTCGATTCAGCGGGATTCAAGAGACCCAGTACTTC.

This clonotype was picked up a small number of times. The chain carries TRBV28 and TRBJ2-7; TRBD2 matches 10 bases. The V segment lost 4 bases and the J segment 2 bases; nucleotides outside the gene matches: 5. Germline V lookup: CDR1 MDHEN, CDR2 SYDVKM. The CDR3 covers 15 residues. CDR3 nucleotide sequence: TGTGCCAGCAGTTATCGGACTAGCGGTACCTACGAGCAGTACTTC. Translation gives CASSYRTSGTYEQYF.

This clonotype has just a few counts. V gene TRBV24-1 combines with J gene TRBJ2-2; no clear D. CDR1 KGHDR and CDR2 SFDVKD come from the germline V gene. There are 13 residues in the CDR3. V was pared by 4 bases and J by 1 base, with 3 bases between. In nucleotides, the CDR3 is TGTGCCACCAGTGAGAGGAACACCGGGGAGCTGTTTTTT. This codes for CATSERNTGELFF.

This clonotype was seen repeatedly, ten times or more. The gene calls are TRBV18 and TRBJ2-7; 8 nucleotides line up with TRBD2. Germline CDR1 KGHSH, CDR2 LQKENI. Unmatched junction bases numbered 11, after V lost 1 base and J lost 3 bases. The CDR3 sequence is 17 residues long. The DNA of the CDR3 is TGTGCCAGCTCACCACTACGACTAGCGAAGACATACTACGAGCAGTACTTC. It specifies CASSPLRLAKTYYEQYF.

The J gene is TRBJ2-4, the V gene TRBV28; D is undetermined. CDR3 size: 12 residues. With 5 bases removed from V and 6 bases from J, the gap between germline ends came to 8 bases. CDR1 MDHEN and CDR2 SYDVKM come from the germline V gene. The CDR3 loop is CASSPSGNIQYF. In nucleotides, the CDR3 is TGTGCCAGCAGTCCTTCCGGAAACATTCAGTACTTC.

This clonotype was seen a handful of times. The chain is built from TRBV27 and TRBJ2-7, with 13 bases aligning to TRBD2. Germline V gives CDR1 MNHEY, CDR2 SMNVEV (reference sequence). Losses at the gene ends were 7 bases for V and 4 bases for J; bases not matched to a gene: 7. The CDR3 is made up of 15 amino acids. For the CDR3, the DNA is TGTGCCAGCAACTCCGGGACTAGCGGGACGTACGAGCAGTACTTC. Amino acids: CASNSGTSGTYEQYF.

Many counts were recorded for this clonotype. The chain has TRBV6-6 and TRBJ2-7, with D uncertain. The V gene's germline CDR1 is MNHNY and CDR2 SVGAGI (reference sequence). Trimming cost V 4 bases and J 6 bases, with 10 bases left between them. The CDR3 extends over 12 amino acids. The CDR3 region is CASSWDFSEQYF. The CDR3 bases are TGTGCCAGCAGTTGGGATTTCTCCGAGCAGTACTTC.

Remarks on this clonotype: The junction departs from the called germline gene at one end, perhaps through a read error. This chain links TRBV20-1 with TRBJ2-1, with 10 bases identical to TRBD2. The CDR3 sequence is 15 residues long. Germline CDR1 reads DFQATT; CDR2 reads SNEGSKA (reference sequence). CDR3 bases: TGCAGAGCTATCCCCTCTAGCGGGAGTATCTATGAGCAGTTCTTC. As protein: CRAIPSSGSIYEQFF.

The rearrangement uses TRBV28 and TRBJ2-4; D perhaps matches TRBD1 (6 bases). The V end was cut by 0 bases, the J end by 1 base, with 10 bases between. There are 16 residues in the CDR3. CDR1 is MDHEN, CDR2 SYDVKM, per germline. In nucleotides, the CDR3 is TGTGCCAGCAGTTTATGGAGGGACATTGCCAAAAACATTCAGTACTTC. This encodes CASSLWRDIAKNIQYF.